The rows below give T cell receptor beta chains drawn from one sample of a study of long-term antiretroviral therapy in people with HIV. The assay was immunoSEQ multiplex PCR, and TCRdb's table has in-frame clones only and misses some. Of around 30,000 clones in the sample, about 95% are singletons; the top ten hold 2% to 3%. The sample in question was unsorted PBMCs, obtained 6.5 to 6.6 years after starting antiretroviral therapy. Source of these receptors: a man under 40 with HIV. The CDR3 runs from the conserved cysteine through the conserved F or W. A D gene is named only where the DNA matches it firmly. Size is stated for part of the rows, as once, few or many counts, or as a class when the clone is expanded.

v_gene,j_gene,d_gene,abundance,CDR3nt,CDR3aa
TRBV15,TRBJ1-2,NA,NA,TGTGCCACCAGCCTTGAGAGGTCAGCTAACTATGGCTACACCTTC,CATSLERSANYGYTF
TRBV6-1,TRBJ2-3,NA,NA,TGTGCCAGCGCCACAGTCACAGATACGCAGTATTTT,CASATVTDTQYF
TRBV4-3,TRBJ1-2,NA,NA,TGCGCCAGCAGCCAAGTGTTAAGGGCGGGTGGCTACACCTTC,CASSQVLRAGGYTF
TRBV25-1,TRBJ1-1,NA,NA,TGTGCCAGCAGTGAAAAAACAGGGTTCACTGAAGCTTTCTTT,CASSEKTGFTEAFF
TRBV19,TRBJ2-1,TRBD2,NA,TGTGCCAGTAGTATCGGACTAGCGGGAGTTAATGAGCAGTTCTTC,CASSIGLAGVNEQFF
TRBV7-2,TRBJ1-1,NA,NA,TGTGCCAGCAGCTTCAACCTCCGGGGCAGAGTGTTGGACACTGAAGCTTTCTTT,CASSFNLRGRVLDTEAFF
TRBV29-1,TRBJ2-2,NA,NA,TGCAGCGTTGTGGCGGGCACCGGGGAGCTGTTTTTT,CSVVAGTGELFF
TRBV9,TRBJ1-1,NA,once,TGTGCCAGCAGCGTAGTGGAGGGGAGGAACACTGAAGCTTTCTTT,CASSVVEGRNTEAFF
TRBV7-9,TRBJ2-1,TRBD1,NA,TGTGCCAGCAGCACCCTGGACAGGGAGCAGTTCTTC,CASSTLDREQFF
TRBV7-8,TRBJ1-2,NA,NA,TGTGCCAGCAGCCCGCGCAGGGGCGGACTGGGAGGCTACACCTTC,CASSPRRGGLGGYTF
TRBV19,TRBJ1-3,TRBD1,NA,TGTGCCAGTAGTACCATACAGGGGAGAAACACCATATATTTT,CASSTIQGRNTIYF
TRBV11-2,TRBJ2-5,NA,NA,TGTGCCAGCAGCTTAGCCGGGTTCGGACTCATAGAGACCCAGTACTTC,CASSLAGFGLIETQYF
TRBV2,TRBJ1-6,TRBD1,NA,TGTGCCAGCCACAGGGACAGGGGGCCCAGTTCCTATAATTCACCCCTCCACTTT,CASHRDRGPSSYNSPLHF
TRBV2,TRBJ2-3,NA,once,TGTGCCAGCCGTCACCTCCCAGATACGCAGTATTTT,CASRHLPDTQYF
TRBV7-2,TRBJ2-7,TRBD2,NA,TGTGCCAGCAGCTTACCGGGACTAGCGGAACCCTACGAGCAGTACTTC,CASSLPGLAEPYEQYF
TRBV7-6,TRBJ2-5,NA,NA,TGTGCCAGCAGCTTATACGGGGATGAGGAGACCCAGTACTTC,CASSLYGDEETQYF
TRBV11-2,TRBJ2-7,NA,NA,TGTGCCAGCAGCCCCGGGTGGGGGTACGAGCAGTACTTC,CASSPGWGYEQYF
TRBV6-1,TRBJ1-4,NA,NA,TGTGCCAGCAGTGAAAAGTTGGCGTCCTTTGAAAAACTGTTTTTT,CASSEKLASFEKLFF
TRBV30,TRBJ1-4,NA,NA,TGTGCCTGGAGTGTATCACAGGAACTGTTTTTT,CAWSVSQELFF
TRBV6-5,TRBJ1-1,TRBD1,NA,TGTGCCAGCAGTTGGCGGACAGGGAACACTGAAGCTTTCTTT,CASSWRTGNTEAFF
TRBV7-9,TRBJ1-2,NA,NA,TGTGCCAGCAGCCCCGGCGGAGTACAGGTGGACACCTTC,CASSPGGVQVDTF
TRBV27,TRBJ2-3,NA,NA,TGTGCCAGCAGTTTCCAGCGAACAACAGATACGCAGTATTTT,CASSFQRTTDTQYF
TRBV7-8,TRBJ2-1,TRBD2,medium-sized,TGTGCCAGCAGCTTATATTCTAGCGGGAGGGGGAATGAGCAGTTCTTC,CASSLYSSGRGNEQFF
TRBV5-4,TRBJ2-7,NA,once,TGTGCCAGCGGGGATCCTCCCAGGTACTTC,CASGDPPRYF
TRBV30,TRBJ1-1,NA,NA,TGTGCCTGGAAGGGGGGCCTAGGAAACACTGAAGCTTTCTTT,CAWKGGLGNTEAFF
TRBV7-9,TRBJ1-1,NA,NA,TGTGCCAGCAGCTTAGGTTTCTCTGAAGCTTTCTTT,CASSLGFSEAFF
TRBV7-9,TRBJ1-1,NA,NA,TGTGCCAGCAGCCCCCCAGGGAGTGAAGCTTTCTTT,CASSPPGSEAFF
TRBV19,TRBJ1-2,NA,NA,TGTGCCAGTAGTATATCCCCGATGATGTCGGCCGGGGACTATGGCTACACCTTC,CASSISPMMSAGDYGYTF
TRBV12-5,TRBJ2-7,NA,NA,TGTGCTAGTGGTTTGGAAGTGGGCTTTTCCCCCTACGAGCAGTACTTC,CASGLEVGFSPYEQYF
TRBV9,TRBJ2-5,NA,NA,TGTGCCAGCAGCGTAGCTTCGGCGGGGCCAGAGACCCAGTACTTC,CASSVASAGPETQYF
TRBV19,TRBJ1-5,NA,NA,TGTGCCAGTAGTATTGCGGGGATGCAGCCCCAGCATTTT,CASSIAGMQPQHF
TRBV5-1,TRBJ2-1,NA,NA,TGCGCCAGCAGCTTGGTGCAGACCGCTGAGCAGTTCTTC,CASSLVQTAEQFF
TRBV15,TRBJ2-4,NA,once,TGTGCCACCAGCAGAGATGCCCCGGAGCTAGCCAAAAACATTCAGTACTTC,CATSRDAPELAKNIQYF
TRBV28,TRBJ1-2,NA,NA,TGTGCCAGCAGATCCGGGGGGGTCCCTGGCTACACCTTC,CASRSGGVPGYTF
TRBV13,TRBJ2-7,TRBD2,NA,TGTGCCAGCAGCTTAGGGACTAGCGGGTCGTACGAGCAGTACTTC,CASSLGTSGSYEQYF
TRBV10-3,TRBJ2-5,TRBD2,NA,TGTGCCATCAGTGGGGGGCTAGCGGGGGCCATGGTTGAGACCCAGTACTTC,CAISGGLAGAMVETQYF
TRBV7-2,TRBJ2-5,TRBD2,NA,TGTGCCAGCAGCACACTAGCGGGAGGAGCCCAGTACTTC,CASSTLAGGAQYF
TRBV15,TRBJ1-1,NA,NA,TGTGCCACCATGCCGACGGAGGGATACAACACTGAAGCTTTCTTT,CATMPTEGYNTEAFF
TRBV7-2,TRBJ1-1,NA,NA,TGTGCCAGCAGCTTATATGGGGCGCGAGTAATGGACACTGAAGCTTTCTTT,CASSLYGARVMDTEAFF
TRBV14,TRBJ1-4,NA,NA,TGTGCCAGCAGCCTGGTCGGGGGTAATGAAAAACTGTTTTTT,CASSLVGGNEKLFF
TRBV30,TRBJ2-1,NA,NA,TGTGCCTGGAGCGCTCACAATGAGCAGTTCTTC,CAWSAHNEQFF
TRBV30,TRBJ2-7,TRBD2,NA,TGTATGGCGGGAGGGAGCTCCCACGAGCAGTACTTC,CMAGGSSHEQYF
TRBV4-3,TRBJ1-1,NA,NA,TGCGCCAGCAGTGAAGGGGGTCTCACTGAAGCTTTCTTT,CASSEGGLTEAFF
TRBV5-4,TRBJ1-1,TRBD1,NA,TGTGCCAGCAGCCTGACAGGGGGCGCCATGAACACTGAAGCTTTCTTT,CASSLTGGAMNTEAFF
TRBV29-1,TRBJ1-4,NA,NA,TGCAGCGTTCAGAGGGAGGACGAAAAACTGTTTTTT,CSVQREDEKLFF
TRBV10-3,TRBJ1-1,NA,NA,TGTGCCATCAGTGAGTCGTCCTCGGGCCGTAACACTGAAGCTTTCTTT,CAISESSSGRNTEAFF
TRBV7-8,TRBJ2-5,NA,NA,TGTGCCAGCAGCTTAGGACCGATTAAAGAGACCCAGTACTTC,CASSLGPIKETQYF
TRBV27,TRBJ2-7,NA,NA,TGTGCCAGCAGTTTCGGGTACGAGCAGTACTTC,CASSFGYEQYF
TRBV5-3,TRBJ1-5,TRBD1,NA,TGTGCCAGAAGACAGGGGGATCAGCCCCAGCATTTT,CARRQGDQPQHF
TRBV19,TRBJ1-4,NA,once,TGTGCCAGTAGCCCCCGGACGCGCCATGAAAAACTGTTTTTT,CASSPRTRHEKLFF
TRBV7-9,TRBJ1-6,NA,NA,TGTGCCAGCAGCTTAGCGTCTTCCCCTTCACCCCTCCACTTT,CASSLASSPSPLHF
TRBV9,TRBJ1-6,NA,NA,TGTGCCAGCAGCGTAGAGGGGACGGAGAATTCACCCCTCCACTTT,CASSVEGTENSPLHF
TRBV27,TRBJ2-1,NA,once,TGTGCCAGCAGTGGGGGGACCAATGAGCAGTTCTTC,CASSGGTNEQFF
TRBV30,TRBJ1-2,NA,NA,TGTGCCTGGAGTGTGGGGGAGAATGGATATGGCTACACCTTC,CAWSVGENGYGYTF